The T cell receptor (beta chain) described here comes from a study of T-cell reconstitution after alpha-beta-depleted transplantation in children. Germline V gives CDR1 SGHKS, CDR2 YYEKEE (reference sequence). The CDR3 length is 14 residues. With 4 bases clipped from V and 4 bases from J, the junction kept 5 bases outside the gene matches. In this sample, this clonotype turned up many times. A TCRbeta library incorporating unique molecular identifiers was prepared. TCRdb re-analysed the PCR reads in MiXCR, keeping a single row per CDR3 protein. The top ten clones hold more than 5.5% of a sample with around 190,000 distinct CDR3 sequences, about 6.6% of them seen once.

This TCR derives from a boy aged 2 to 10 with acute lymphoblastic leukemia, due to receive a stem cell transplant. The specimen comprised PBMCs, sampled before TCRalphabeta/CD19-depleted stem cell transplant. The V call is TRBV5-5, the J call TRBJ2-5; TRBD1 matches at 9 bases. CDR3 in amino acids: CASSPGQGIETQYF. The CDR3 nucleotides are TGTGCCAGCAGCCCGGGACAGGGTATAGAGACCCAGTACTTC.